The clone carrying this T cell receptor beta chain was recorded only once. The junction departs from the called germline gene at one end, perhaps through a read error. Per germline, CDR1 SGHDT and CDR2 YYEEEE. The CDR3 sequence is 14 residues long. Assay: immunoSEQ multiplex PCR; the TCRdb copy retains only in-frame clones and omits some. The table shows about 88,000 clones, with roughly 78% occurring only once. This record belongs to a study of radiotherapy plus CTLA-4 blockade in lung cancer. The chain uses TRBV5-6 and TRBJ2-3; possibly TRBD2 for D (5 bases). The specimen was peripheral blood, collected from a patient treated with radiotherapy plus ipilimumab. The receptor was isolated from a human donor with non-small cell lung cancer that progressed on radiotherapy plus ipilimumab. Written as DNA, the CDR3 is TGTGCCAGCAGATTGGACGGGGTCGGGGATACGCAGTATTTT. Translation gives CASRLDGVGDTQYF.